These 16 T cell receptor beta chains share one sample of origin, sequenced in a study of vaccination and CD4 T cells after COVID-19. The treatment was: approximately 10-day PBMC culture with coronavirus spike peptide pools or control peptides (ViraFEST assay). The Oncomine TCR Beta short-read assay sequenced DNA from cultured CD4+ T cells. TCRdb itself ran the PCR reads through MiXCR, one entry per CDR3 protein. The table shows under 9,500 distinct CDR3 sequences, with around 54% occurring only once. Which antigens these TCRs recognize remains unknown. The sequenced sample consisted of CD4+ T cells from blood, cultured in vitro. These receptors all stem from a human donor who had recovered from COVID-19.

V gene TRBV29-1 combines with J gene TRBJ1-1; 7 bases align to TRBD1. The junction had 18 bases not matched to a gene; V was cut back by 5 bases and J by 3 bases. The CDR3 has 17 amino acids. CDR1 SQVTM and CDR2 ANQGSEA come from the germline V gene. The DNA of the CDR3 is TGCAGCGTTAAGGGTCCGCAGGGGGAGTATCTGGACACTGAAGCTTTCTTT. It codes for CSVKGPQGEYLDTEAFF.

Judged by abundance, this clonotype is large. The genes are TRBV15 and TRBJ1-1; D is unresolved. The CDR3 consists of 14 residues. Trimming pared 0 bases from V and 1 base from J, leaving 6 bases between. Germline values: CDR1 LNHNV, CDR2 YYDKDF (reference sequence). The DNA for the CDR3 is TGTGCCACCAGCAGAGAAGGTGCGAACACTGAAGCTTTCTTT. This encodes CATSREGANTEAFF.

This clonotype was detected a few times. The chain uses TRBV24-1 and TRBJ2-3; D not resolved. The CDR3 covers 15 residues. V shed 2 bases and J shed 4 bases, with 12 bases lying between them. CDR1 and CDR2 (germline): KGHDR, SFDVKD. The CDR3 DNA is TGTGCCACCAGTGATTCAGGCCCGTTTGCAGATACGCAGTATTTT. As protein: CATSDSGPFADTQYF.

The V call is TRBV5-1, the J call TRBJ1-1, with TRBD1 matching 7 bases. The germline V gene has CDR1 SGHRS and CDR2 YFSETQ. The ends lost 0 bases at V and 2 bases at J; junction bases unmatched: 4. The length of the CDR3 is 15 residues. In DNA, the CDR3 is TGCGCCAGCAGCTTGGCGGGACAGTTCAACACTGAAGCTTTCTTT. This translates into CASSLAGQFNTEAFF. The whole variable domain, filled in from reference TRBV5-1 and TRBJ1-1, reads KAGVTQTPRYLIKTRGQQVTLSCSPISGHRSVSWYQQTPGQGLQFLFEYFSETQRNKGNFPGRFSGRQFSNSRSEMNVSTLELGDSALYLCASSLAGQFNTEAFFGQGTRLTVV.

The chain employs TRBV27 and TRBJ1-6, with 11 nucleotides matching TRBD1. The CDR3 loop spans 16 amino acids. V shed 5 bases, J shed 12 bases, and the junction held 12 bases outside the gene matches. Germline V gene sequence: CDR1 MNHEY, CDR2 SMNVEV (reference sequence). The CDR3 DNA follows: TGTGCCAGCAGTCAAAGCAGGGACAGGGGGGTTTTACCCCTCCACTTT. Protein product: CASSQSRDRGVLPLHF.

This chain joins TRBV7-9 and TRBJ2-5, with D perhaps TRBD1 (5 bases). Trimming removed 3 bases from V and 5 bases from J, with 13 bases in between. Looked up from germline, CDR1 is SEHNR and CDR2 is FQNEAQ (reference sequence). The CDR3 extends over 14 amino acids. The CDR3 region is CASSFRTGFETQYF. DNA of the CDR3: TGTGCCAGCAGCTTCCGAACAGGTTTTGAGACCCAGTACTTC.

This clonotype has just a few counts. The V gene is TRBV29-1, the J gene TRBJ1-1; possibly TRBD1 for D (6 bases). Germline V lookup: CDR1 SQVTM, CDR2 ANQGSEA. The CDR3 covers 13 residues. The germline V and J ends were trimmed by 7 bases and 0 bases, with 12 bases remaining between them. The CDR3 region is CSADRTVNTEAFF. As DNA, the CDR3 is TGCAGCGCTGACCGGACAGTGAACACTGAAGCTTTCTTT.

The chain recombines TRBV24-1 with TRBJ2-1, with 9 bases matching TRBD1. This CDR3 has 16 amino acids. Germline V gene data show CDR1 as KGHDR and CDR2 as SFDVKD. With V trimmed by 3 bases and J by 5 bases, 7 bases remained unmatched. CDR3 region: CATSDPGTGSHNEQFF. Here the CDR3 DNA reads TGTGCCACCAGTGATCCCGGGACAGGGTCCCACAATGAGCAGTTCTTC.

The CDR3 sequence is CASSQDPAGFYGYTF. The CDR3 DNA is TGCGCCAGCAGCCAAGATCCTGCAGGGTTCTATGGCTACACCTTC. The chain joins TRBV4-3 to TRBJ1-2; D is perhaps TRBD1 (5 bases). The germline V gene has CDR1 LGHNA and CDR2 YSLEER. V was cut by 0 bases and J by 4 bases, with 12 bases left in between. The CDR3 runs to 15 residues.

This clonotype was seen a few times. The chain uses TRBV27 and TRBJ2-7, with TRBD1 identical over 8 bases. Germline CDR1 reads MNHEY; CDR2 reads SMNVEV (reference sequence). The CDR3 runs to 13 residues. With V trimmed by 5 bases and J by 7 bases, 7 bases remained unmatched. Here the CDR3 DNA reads TGTGCCAGCAGTGGAAGACAGGGGAGGGAGCAGTACTTC. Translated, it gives CASSGRQGREQYF.

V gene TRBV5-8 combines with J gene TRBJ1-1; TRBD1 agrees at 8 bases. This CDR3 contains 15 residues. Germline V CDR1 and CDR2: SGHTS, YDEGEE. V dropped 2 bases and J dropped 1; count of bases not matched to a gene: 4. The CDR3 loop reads CASSFIGTGNTEAFF. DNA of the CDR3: TGTGCCAGCAGCTTTATTGGGACAGGGAACACTGAAGCTTTCTTT.

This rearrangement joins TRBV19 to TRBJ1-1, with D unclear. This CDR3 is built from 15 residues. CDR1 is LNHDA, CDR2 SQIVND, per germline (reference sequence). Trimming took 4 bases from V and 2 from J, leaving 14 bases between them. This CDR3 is CASSNGQTLNTEAFF. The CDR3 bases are TGTGCCAGTAGTAACGGGCAGACACTCAACACTGAAGCTTTCTTT.

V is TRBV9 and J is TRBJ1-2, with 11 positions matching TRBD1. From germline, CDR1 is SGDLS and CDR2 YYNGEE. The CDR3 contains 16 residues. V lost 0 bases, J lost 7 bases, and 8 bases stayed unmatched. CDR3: CASSVGLGTGGGGYTF. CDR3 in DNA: TGTGCCAGCAGCGTAGGATTGGGGACAGGGGGAGGTGGCTACACCTTC. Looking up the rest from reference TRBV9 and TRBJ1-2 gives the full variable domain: DSGVTQTPKHLITATGQRVTLRCSPRSGDLSVYWYQQSLDQGLQFLIQYYNGEERAKGNILERFSAQQFPDLHSELNLSSLELGDSALYFCASSVGLGTGGGGYTFGSGTRLTVV.

CDR3 bases: TGCAGTGCTAGAGATCGACAGGGGGCGGATACGCAGTATTTT. Protein product: CSARDRQGADTQYF. This rearrangement joins TRBV20-1 to TRBJ2-3; 10 positions match TRBD1. This CDR3 region has 14 residues. Germline V lookup: CDR1 DFQATT, CDR2 SNEGSKA (reference sequence). The trim removed 0 bases at V and 6 bases at J, leaving 3 bases unmatched.

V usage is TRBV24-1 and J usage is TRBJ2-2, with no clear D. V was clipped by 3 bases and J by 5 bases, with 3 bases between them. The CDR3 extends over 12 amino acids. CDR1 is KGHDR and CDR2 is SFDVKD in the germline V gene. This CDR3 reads CATSDATGELFF. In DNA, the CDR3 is TGTGCCACCAGTGATGCGACCGGGGAGCTGTTTTTT.

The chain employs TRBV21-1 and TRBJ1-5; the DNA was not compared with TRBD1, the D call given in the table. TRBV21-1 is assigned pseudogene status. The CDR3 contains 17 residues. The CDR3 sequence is CASSSFGAPRGNQPQHF. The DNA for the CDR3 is TGTGCCAGCAGCTCATTTGGGGCTCCTCGTGGCAATCAGCCCCAGCATTTT.